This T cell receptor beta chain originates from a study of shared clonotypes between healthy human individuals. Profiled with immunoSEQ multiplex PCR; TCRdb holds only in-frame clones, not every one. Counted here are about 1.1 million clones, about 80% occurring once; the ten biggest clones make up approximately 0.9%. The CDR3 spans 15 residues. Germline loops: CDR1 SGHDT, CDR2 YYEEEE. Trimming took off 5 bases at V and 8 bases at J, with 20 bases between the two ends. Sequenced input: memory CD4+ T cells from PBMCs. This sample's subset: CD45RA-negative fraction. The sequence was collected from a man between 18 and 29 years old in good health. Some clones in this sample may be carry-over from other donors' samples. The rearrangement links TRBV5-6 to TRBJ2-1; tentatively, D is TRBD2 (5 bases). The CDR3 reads CASRYDGVTSHEQFF. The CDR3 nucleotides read TGTGCCAGCAGGTACGACGGGGTAACGTCCCATGAGCAGTTCTTC.